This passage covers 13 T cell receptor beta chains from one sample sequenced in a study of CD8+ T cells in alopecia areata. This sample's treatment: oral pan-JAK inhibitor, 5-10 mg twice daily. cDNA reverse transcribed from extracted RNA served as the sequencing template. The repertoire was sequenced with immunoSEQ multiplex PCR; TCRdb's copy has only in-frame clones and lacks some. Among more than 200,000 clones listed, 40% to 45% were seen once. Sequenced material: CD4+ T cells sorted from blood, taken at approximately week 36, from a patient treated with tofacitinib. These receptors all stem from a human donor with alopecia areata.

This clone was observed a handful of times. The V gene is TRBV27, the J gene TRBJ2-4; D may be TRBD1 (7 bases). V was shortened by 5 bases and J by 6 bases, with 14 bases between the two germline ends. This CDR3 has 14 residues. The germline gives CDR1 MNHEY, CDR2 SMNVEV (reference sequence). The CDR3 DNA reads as TGTGCCAGCAGTATGCAGGGGGGTAGAAACATTCAGTACTTC. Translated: CASSMQGGRNIQYF.

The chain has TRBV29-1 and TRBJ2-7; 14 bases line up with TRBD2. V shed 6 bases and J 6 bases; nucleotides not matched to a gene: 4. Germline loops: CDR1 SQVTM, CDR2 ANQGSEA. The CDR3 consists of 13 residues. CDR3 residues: CSVTSGRASEQYF. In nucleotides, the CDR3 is TGCAGCGTGACTAGCGGGAGGGCCTCCGAGCAGTACTTC.

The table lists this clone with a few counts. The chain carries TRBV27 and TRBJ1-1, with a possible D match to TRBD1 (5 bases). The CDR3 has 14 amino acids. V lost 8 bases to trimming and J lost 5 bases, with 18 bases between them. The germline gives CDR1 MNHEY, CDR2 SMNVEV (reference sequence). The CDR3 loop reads CASGRDSPWTEAFF. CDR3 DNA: TGTGCCAGCGGACGGGACTCCCCCTGGACTGAAGCTTTCTTT.

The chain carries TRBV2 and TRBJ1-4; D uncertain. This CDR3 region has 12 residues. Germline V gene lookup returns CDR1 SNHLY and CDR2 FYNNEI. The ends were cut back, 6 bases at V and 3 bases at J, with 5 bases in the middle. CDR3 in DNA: TGTGCCAGCAGACAAGCTAATGAAAAACTGTTTTTT. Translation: CASRQANEKLFF.

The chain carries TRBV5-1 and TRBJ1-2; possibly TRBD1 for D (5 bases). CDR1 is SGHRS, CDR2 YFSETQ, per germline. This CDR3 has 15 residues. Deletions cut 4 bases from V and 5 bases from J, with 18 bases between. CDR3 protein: CASSPTGTETYGYTF. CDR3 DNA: TGCGCCAGCAGCCCCACCGGGACGGAGACTTATGGCTACACCTTC.

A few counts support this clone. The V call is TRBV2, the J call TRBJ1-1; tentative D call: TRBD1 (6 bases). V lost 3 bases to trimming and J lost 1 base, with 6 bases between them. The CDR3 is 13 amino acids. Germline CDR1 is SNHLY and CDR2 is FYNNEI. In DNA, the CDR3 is TGTGCCAGCAGTGAGGACAGGAACACTGAAGCTTTCTTT. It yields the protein CASSEDRNTEAFF.

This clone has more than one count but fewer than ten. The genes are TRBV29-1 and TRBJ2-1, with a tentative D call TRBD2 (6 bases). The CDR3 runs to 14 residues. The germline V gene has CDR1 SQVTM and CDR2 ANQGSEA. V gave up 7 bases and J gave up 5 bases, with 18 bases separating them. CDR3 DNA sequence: TGCAGCGCGTGGGGGTCGGGGGTTAACAATGAGCAGTTCTTC. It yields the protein CSAWGSGVNNEQFF.

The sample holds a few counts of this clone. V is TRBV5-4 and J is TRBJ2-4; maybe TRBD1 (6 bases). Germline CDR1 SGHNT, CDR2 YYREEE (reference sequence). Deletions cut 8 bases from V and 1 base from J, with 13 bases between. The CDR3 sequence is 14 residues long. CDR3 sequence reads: CASQGQGAKNIQYF. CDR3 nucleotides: TGTGCCAGTCAGGGGCAGGGGGCCAAAAACATTCAGTACTTC.

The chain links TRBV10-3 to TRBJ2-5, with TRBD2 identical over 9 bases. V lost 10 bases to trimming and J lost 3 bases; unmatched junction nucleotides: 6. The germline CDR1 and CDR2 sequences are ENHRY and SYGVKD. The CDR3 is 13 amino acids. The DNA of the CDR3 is TGTGCCACTTCTTTAGCGGGAGAAGAGACCCAGTACTTC. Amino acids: CATSLAGEETQYF.

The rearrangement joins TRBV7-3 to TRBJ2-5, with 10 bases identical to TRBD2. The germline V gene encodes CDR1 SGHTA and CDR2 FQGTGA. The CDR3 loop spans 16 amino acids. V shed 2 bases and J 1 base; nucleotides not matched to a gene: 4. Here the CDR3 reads CASSLFPSGSQETQYF. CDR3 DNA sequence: TGTGCCAGCAGCTTATTTCCTAGCGGGAGCCAAGAGACCCAGTACTTC.

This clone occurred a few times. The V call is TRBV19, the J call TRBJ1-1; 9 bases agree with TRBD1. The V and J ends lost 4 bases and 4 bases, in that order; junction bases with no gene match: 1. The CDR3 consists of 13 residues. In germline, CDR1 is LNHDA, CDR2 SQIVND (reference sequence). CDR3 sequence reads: CASSKTGGTEAFF. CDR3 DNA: TGTGCCAGTAGTAAGACAGGGGGCACTGAAGCTTTCTTT.

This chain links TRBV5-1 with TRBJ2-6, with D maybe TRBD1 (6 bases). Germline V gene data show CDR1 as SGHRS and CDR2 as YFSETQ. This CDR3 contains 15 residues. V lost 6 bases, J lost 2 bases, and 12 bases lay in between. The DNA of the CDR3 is TGCGCCAGCACGCAACAGGGAGCTGGGGCCAACGTCCTGACTTTC. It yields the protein CASTQQGAGANVLTF.

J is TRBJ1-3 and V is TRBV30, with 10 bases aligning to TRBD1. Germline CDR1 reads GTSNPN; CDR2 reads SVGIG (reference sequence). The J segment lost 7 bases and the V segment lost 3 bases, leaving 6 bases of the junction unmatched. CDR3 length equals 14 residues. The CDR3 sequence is CAWRSTGQGNTIYF. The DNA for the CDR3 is TGTGCCTGGAGATCGACGGGACAGGGGAACACCATATATTTT.